This T cell receptor beta chain was identified during a study of glioma-infiltrating T cells after dendritic cell vaccination. Study-wide context: Glioblastoma patients came from Phase I and II dendritic cell vaccination trials. Dendritic cells derived from monocytes and pulsed with autologous tumor lysate formed the vaccine.

This clone has ten or more counts. As to time point: after dendritic cell vaccination, including at tumor progression/relapse. Before vaccination, two weeks after the third vaccination, and at progression, PBMC were collected. Primers: 60 V beta forward and 13 J beta reverse. Measured with immunoSEQ multiplex PCR; TCRdb has only the in-frame clones, and not every one. Of 72,000 or so clones detected, around 86% appear once; the ten largest clones hold approximately 2%. The receptor was derived from a human donor with glioblastoma. Source: blood, taken after dendritic cell vaccination.

The CDR3 sequence is CSGQGNYGYTF. The CDR3 DNA is TGCAGCGGGCAGGGGAACTATGGCTACACCTTC. The chain links TRBV29-1 to TRBJ1-2, with D possibly being TRBD1 (6 bases). Trimming took off 7 bases at V and 2 bases at J, with 8 bases between the two ends. Germline lookup yields CDR1 SQVTM and CDR2 ANQGSEA. This CDR3 has 11 residues.